This TCR beta chain is drawn from a study of T cells in Graves' hyperthyroidism and ophthalmopathy. Broader study findings: Appearing also in blood were most of the thyroid clonotypes expanded above 0.001. Model predictions of ophthalmopathy came a median around 6.5 months before onset.

TCR beta CDR3 sequences were amplified from RNA transcripts. First-round RT-PCR targeting the TCR CDR3 was performed with the HTBI primer set. TCRdb re-derived calls from the multiplex PCR reads in MiXCR, one entry per CDR3 protein. This sample has fewer than 650,000 distinct CDR3 sequences, with 46% found just once. CDR1 and CDR2 from the germline V gene are MGHRA and YSYEKL. The length of the CDR3 is 15 residues. The V end was cut by 1 base, the J end by 2 bases, with 11 bases between. This clonotype was counted many times. Its antigen is not known. This clonotype was obtained from an adult woman with Graves' disease, either hyperthyroidism or ophthalmopathy (not recorded which). Sequences were obtained from peripheral blood or thyroid tissue (not recorded which). J is TRBJ2-5 and V is TRBV4-1; D remains ambiguous. CDR3 region: CASSQGTFGQETQYF. The DNA for the CDR3 is TGCGCCAGCAGCCAAGGAACTTTCGGACAAGAGACCCAGTACTTC.